A single sample is the source of the 20 T cell receptor beta chains below, sequenced in a study of cytomegalovirus exposure and HLA in healthy donors. PCR employed 60 Vbeta and 13 Jbeta primers. Profiled with immunoSEQ multiplex PCR; TCRdb holds only in-frame clones, not every one. The sample consists of under 150,000 clones, under 90% of them appearing once. Sequenced input: PBMCs. Every receptor here comes from a male donor in good health and CMV-seronegative.

The chain combines TRBV13 with TRBJ2-7, with D possibly being TRBD1 (6 bases). V gave up 7 bases and J gave up 5 bases, with 12 bases separating them. The germline V gene has CDR1 PRHDT and CDR2 FYEKMQ (reference sequence). The CDR3 runs to 12 residues. The chain's CDR3 is CASKGVADEQYF. The CDR3 DNA reads TGTGCCAGCAAGGGGGTCGCCGACGAGCAGTACTTC.

Written as DNA, the CDR3 is TGTGCCAGCAGTTATATGGTAGGCGGGAGAGAACAGCAGTACTTC. Its protein is CASSYMVGGREQQYF. V usage is TRBV6-5 and J usage is TRBJ2-7, with TRBD2 identical over 7 bases. This CDR3 is built from 15 residues. V trimming: 3 bases; J trimming: 8 bases; junction bases outside the gene matches: 13. Per the germline V gene, CDR1 is MNHEY and CDR2 is SVGAGI.

The gene calls are TRBV28 and TRBJ1-4, with 7 bases aligning to TRBD1. The V gene end was trimmed by 6 bases and the J gene end by 8 bases; junction bases not matched to a gene: 3. The CDR3 sequence is 12 residues long. Looked up from germline, CDR1 is MDHEN and CDR2 is SYDVKM. The CDR3 nucleotides read TGTGCCAGCAGGATACAGGGGGAAAAACTGTTTTTT. Residues: CASRIQGEKLFF.

The chain recombines TRBV15 with TRBJ1-1, with D tentatively TRBD1 (5 bases). The V gene lost 3 bases and the J gene lost 0 bases, with 11 bases spanning the gap. Germline CDR1 LNHNV, CDR2 YYDKDF (reference sequence). The CDR3 is made up of 15 amino acids. The CDR3 sequence: CATSSGGEMNTEAFF. The CDR3 DNA reads as TGTGCCACCAGCAGCGGAGGGGAAATGAACACTGAAGCTTTCTTT.

The V gene is TRBV4-2, the J gene TRBJ1-2, with D tentatively TRBD1 (5 bases). CDR1 is LGHNA and CDR2 is YNFKEQ in the germline V gene. This CDR3 has 16 amino acids. V lost 2 bases to trimming and J lost 3 bases, with 16 bases between them. DNA of the CDR3: TGTGCCAGCAGCCAACAACGCAGGGATACGGACTATGGCTACACCTTC. Its translation is CASSQQRRDTDYGYTF.

The chain is built from TRBV4-1 and TRBJ2-7; TRBD2 matches at 10 bases. V lost 0 bases to trimming and J lost 0 bases; unmatched junction nucleotides: 11. The CDR3 consists of 19 residues. Germline V gene sequence: CDR1 MGHRA, CDR2 YSYEKL. The CDR3 DNA follows: TGCGCCAGCAGCCAAGATTTGTCCCCGGGACTAGCGAGCTCCTACGAGCAGTACTTC. It translates to CASSQDLSPGLASSYEQYF.

The chain couples TRBV11-2 to TRBJ2-1; 7 bases are shared with TRBD2. The ends lost 2 bases at V and 0 bases at J; junction bases unmatched: 7. This CDR3 comprises 17 residues. Per germline, CDR1 SGHAT and CDR2 FQNNGV. The CDR3: CASSLISGSSSYNEQFF. CDR3 coding DNA: TGTGCCAGCAGCTTAATTAGCGGGTCGAGCTCCTACAATGAGCAGTTCTTC.

This clone showed up just a few times. The chain recombines TRBV28 with TRBJ2-7, with TRBD1 matching 10 bases. V lost 6 bases, J lost 7 bases, and 6 bases stayed unmatched. This CDR3 region has 13 residues. Germline assignment: CDR1 MDHEN and CDR2 SYDVKM. The CDR3 coding sequence is TGTGCCAGCAGAGGACAGGGGGACAGGGAGCAGTACTTC. Translated: CASRGQGDREQYF.

The V and J genes are TRBV7-6 and TRBJ2-7; TRBD2 aligns across 9 bases. Trimming at V came to 3 bases and at J to 1 base, leaving 4 bases not matched to a gene. CDR1 is SGHVS, CDR2 FNYEAQ, per germline. The CDR3 length is 15 residues. CDR3 coding DNA: TGTGCCAGCAGCTTGCGCGGGGGGGGTTCCTACGAGCAGTACTTC. Translated, it gives CASSLRGGGSYEQYF.

The chain recombines TRBV6-5 with TRBJ2-7, with TRBD2 matching 15 bases. Germline CDR1 MNHEY, CDR2 SVGAGI. Trimming at V came to 5 bases and at J to 7 bases, leaving 6 bases not matched to a gene. CDR3 size: 15 residues. The CDR3 loop reads CASSISGTSGREQYF. DNA for the CDR3: TGTGCCAGCAGTATATCCGGGACTAGCGGGAGGGAGCAGTACTTC.

This chain uses TRBV27 with TRBJ2-3, with D possibly TRBD2 on 6 matching bases. The CDR3 is 14 amino acids. V was pared by 8 bases and J by 0 bases, with 12 bases between. Germline-derived CDR1 and CDR2 are MNHEY and SMNVEV (reference sequence). CDR3 nucleotide sequence: TGTGCCAGCTCATATGGGACTAGCACAGATACGCAGTATTTT. It translates to CASSYGTSTDTQYF.

J is TRBJ2-3 and V is TRBV2; 10 nucleotides match TRBD1. The V gene's germline CDR1 is SNHLY and CDR2 FYNNEI. V lost 2 bases, J lost 2 bases, and 4 bases stayed unmatched. The CDR3 is 16 amino acids. This CDR3 reads CASSEQGQGFTDTQYF. The CDR3 DNA is TGTGCCAGCAGTGAACAGGGACAGGGGTTCACAGATACGCAGTATTTT.

The chain employs TRBV28 and TRBJ1-1; D call uncertain. The V end lost 2 bases, the J end lost 8 bases, and 9 bases lay between the germline ends. The CDR3 sequence is 12 residues long. From germline, CDR1 is MDHEN and CDR2 SYDVKM. Written as DNA, the CDR3 is TGTGCCAGCAGTTTAATGGCGGCAGAAGCTTTCTTT. This encodes CASSLMAAEAFF.

The J gene is TRBJ2-7, the V gene TRBV7-2, with 8 bases lining up with TRBD1. Germline V gene lookup returns CDR1 SGHTA and CDR2 FQGNSA. Trimming removed 4 bases from V and 3 bases from J; junction bases left unmatched: 8. This CDR3 spans 15 amino acids. CDR3 sequence (DNA): TGTGCCAGCAGCTCACGGACAGGGTTGGACTACGAGCAGTACTTC. As protein: CASSSRTGLDYEQYF.

The chain has TRBV5-1 and TRBJ1-1; D remains ambiguous. The CDR3 has 14 amino acids. Germline values: CDR1 SGHRS, CDR2 YFSETQ. Trimming took 4 bases from V and 1 from J, leaving 11 bases between them. CDR3 protein: CASSDYTRNTEAFF. Written as DNA, the CDR3 is TGCGCCAGCAGCGATTACACCAGGAACACTGAAGCTTTCTTT.

V is TRBV10-1 and J is TRBJ1-2; D might be TRBD1 (6 bases). Germline CDR1 is WNHNN and CDR2 is SYGVQD (reference sequence). V dropped 4 bases and J dropped 4 bases, with 10 bases sitting between them. This CDR3 is 13 amino acids long. The CDR3 sequence: CASSGQGTYGYTF. CDR3 DNA: TGCGCCAGCAGTGGTCAGGGGACCTATGGCTACACCTTC.

The chain carries TRBV28 and TRBJ2-7; D possibly corresponds to TRBD2 (6 bases). Per germline, CDR1 MDHEN and CDR2 SYDVKM. The CDR3 sequence is 15 residues long. V was clipped by 6 bases and J by 4 bases, with 19 bases between them. The CDR3 reads CASRTRGGLAYEQYF. The CDR3 bases are TGTGCCAGCAGAACGCGTGGGGGGTTGGCATACGAGCAGTACTTC.

The genes are TRBV27 and TRBJ2-3; 8 nucleotides align to TRBD1. The CDR3 length is 14 residues. Trimming took 5 bases from V and 6 from J; bases not matched to a gene: 7. Germline CDR1 is MNHEY and CDR2 is SMNVEV (reference sequence). CDR3 protein: CASSADRGWDTQYF. The CDR3 DNA is TGTGCCAGCAGTGCCGACAGGGGCTGGGATACGCAGTATTTT.

The chain couples TRBV6-5 to TRBJ2-2; 8 positions match TRBD2. This CDR3 comprises 16 residues. The germline CDR1 and CDR2 sequences are MNHEY and SVGAGI. With 2 bases clipped from V and 1 base from J, the junction kept 3 bases outside the gene matches. Here the CDR3 DNA reads TGTGCCAGCAGTTACACTAGCGGAGGGAACACCGGGGAGCTGTTTTTT. Amino acids: CASSYTSGGNTGELFF.

The chain couples TRBV7-9 to TRBJ2-7, with TRBD1 matching over 9 bases. The CDR3 is made up of 13 amino acids. V shed 6 bases, J shed 5 bases, and the junction held 5 bases outside the gene matches. Germline V gene sequence: CDR1 SEHNR, CDR2 FQNEAQ (reference sequence). The CDR3 bases are TGTGCCAGCAGACAACAGGGGGCCGACGAGCAGTACTTC. This translates into CASRQQGADEQYF.